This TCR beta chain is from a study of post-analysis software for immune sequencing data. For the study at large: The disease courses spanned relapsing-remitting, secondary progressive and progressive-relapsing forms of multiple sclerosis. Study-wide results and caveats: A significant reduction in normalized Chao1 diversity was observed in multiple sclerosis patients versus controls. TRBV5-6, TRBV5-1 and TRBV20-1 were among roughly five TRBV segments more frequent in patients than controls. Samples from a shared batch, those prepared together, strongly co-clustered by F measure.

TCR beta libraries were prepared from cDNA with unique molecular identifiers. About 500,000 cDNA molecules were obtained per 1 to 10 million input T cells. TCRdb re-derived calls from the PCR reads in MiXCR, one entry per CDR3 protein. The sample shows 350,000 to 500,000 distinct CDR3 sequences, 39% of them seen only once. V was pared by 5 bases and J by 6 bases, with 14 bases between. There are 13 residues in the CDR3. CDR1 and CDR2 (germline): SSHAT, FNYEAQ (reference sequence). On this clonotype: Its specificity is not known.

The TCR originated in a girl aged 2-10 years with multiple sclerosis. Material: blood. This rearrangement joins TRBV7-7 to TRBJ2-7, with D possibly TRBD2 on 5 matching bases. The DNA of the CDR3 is TGTGCCAGCAGCCCAACGATAGAGGGCGAGCAGTACTTC. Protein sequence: CASSPTIEGEQYF.